What follows describes a single TCR beta chain. These data originate in a study of cytomegalovirus exposure and HLA in healthy donors. The PCR used 60 Vbeta and 13 Jbeta primers. Profiling relied on immunoSEQ multiplex PCR, and the TCRdb table lists in-frame clones only, not all of them. The sample lists around 68,000 clones, about 73% occurring once. The CDR3 contains 13 residues. CDR1 is SGHNT and CDR2 is YYREEE in the germline V gene (reference sequence). V was clipped by 0 bases and J by 9 bases, with 10 bases between them. Sequencing input: PBMCs. The sequence was obtained from a woman aged 30 to 39 in good health and CMV-seronegative. This sequence joins TRBV5-4 and TRBJ2-1; possible D gene TRBD1, 5 bases. The CDR3: CASSLDKQGEQFF. As DNA, the CDR3 is TGTGCCAGCAGCTTGGATAAGCAGGGTGAGCAGTTCTTC.